This T cell receptor (beta chain) was documented in a study of CD8 T cells in Susac syndrome. The CDR3 length is 12 residues. Germline V lookup: CDR1 DFQATT, CDR2 SNEGSKA (reference sequence). An input of about 0.45 to 1 ug of RNA was subjected to reverse transcription using random hexamers. Via MiXCR, TCRdb re-called the immunoSEQ multiplex PCR reads, giving one row per CDR3 protein. The sample carries some 190,000 distinct CDR3 sequences, approximately 94% recorded once. A remark on this clonotype: Sequence at one end of the junction differs from germline and may be a read error.

This sequence was found in a human donor in good health. This sequence joins TRBV20-1 and TRBJ1-1, with 7 bases fitting TRBD1. The sample taken for sequencing was CD4+ T cells from PBMCs. CDR3 nucleotide sequence: TGCAGTGCCGGCGACAGGGAAGTTGAAACTTTCTTT. This sequence encodes CSAGDREVETFF.